Listed here are 6 T cell receptor beta chains from one sample, sequenced in a study of blood T cell repertoires in COVID-19 (dated by TCRdb to about 2020). The library was produced with the immunoSEQ multiplex PCR assay. TCRdb holds this immuneACCESS table with in-frame rearrangements only. Some clones are missing; in checked studies, unresolved V genes explain under half, and the rest has no known cause. The sample table holds 220,000 or so clones, of which roughly 84% were seen once. 20% of the sample is held by the ten biggest clonotypes. The sequenced sample consisted of peripheral blood. Source of these receptors: a man aged 25-40 years with active or convalescent COVID-19.

V gene TRBV1 combines with J gene TRBJ1-2; the DNA was not used to check the table's D call, TRBD1. TRBV1 is deemed a pseudogene. The CDR3 contains 17 residues. The CDR3 nucleotides read TGCACCAGCAGCCAAGAAACAGGGGATGAGGCTAACTATGGCTACACCTTC. The encoded protein is CTSSQETGDEANYGYTF.

V is TRBV28 and J is TRBJ1-5; 8 positions match TRBD1. V shed 5 bases and J 5 bases; nucleotides not matched to a gene: 11. This CDR3 region has 16 residues. The germline V gene has CDR1 MDHEN and CDR2 SYDVKM. The CDR3 coding sequence is TGTGCCAGCAGTAGACGGGCAGGACAGGGTTATCAGCCCCAGCATTTT. Protein sequence: CASSRRAGQGYQPQHF.

The CDR3 DNA reads TGTGCCAGCCAGGGACAGGGGGGCAATCAGCCCCAGCATTTT. Protein product: CASQGQGGNQPQHF. The genes are TRBV7-2 and TRBJ1-5, with 11 bases lining up with TRBD1. Germline V gene sequence: CDR1 SGHTA, CDR2 FQGNSA. This CDR3 spans 14 amino acids. The V and J ends lost 8 bases and 2 bases, in that order; junction bases with no gene match: 2.

V and J are TRBV2 and TRBJ1-3, with 8 bases matching TRBD1. The CDR3 loop spans 16 amino acids. CDR1 is SNHLY, CDR2 FYNNEI, per germline. The J segment lost 7 bases and the V segment lost 0 bases, leaving 8 bases of the junction unmatched. In nucleotides, the CDR3 is TGTGCCAGCAGTGAAGCGAAGGACAGGGTGTTTAACACCATATATTTT. Protein: CASSEAKDRVFNTIYF.

This clone was detected only a few times. This rearrangement joins TRBV2 to TRBJ1-1; D is undetermined. Looked up from germline, CDR1 is SNHLY and CDR2 is FYNNEI. Trimming left V 6 bases short and J 6 bases short, with 11 bases between. The CDR3 is 12 amino acids. CDR3 amino acids: CASRARGPEAFF. For the CDR3, the DNA is TGTGCCAGCAGGGCCCGGGGTCCTGAAGCTTTCTTT. Combining the CDR3 with reference TRBV2 and TRBJ1-1 gives the whole variable domain EPEVTQTPSHQVTQMGQEVILRCVPISNHLYFYWYRQILGQKVEFLVSFYNNEISEKSEIFDDQFSVERPDGSNFTLKIRSTKLEDSAMYFCASRARGPEAFFGQGTRLTVV.

The chain joins TRBV30 to TRBJ1-4; 8 bases fit TRBD1. The CDR3 sequence is 14 residues long. Germline V gene data show CDR1 as GTSNPN and CDR2 as SVGIG (reference sequence). The ends lost 7 bases at V and 5 bases at J; junction bases unmatched: 9. CDR3 DNA sequence: TGTGCCTTGGACAGGGTGATACCAAATGAAAAACTGTTTTTT. Amino acid sequence: CALDRVIPNEKLFF.